Listed below are T cell receptor beta chains from one sample, sequenced in a study of low-dose radiotherapy and immunotherapy resistance in tumors. TCRdb independently ran MiXCR on the reads; one entry per CDR3 protein. The sample has 60,000 to 90,000 distinct CDR3 sequences, roughly 31% seen once. The sequencing here drew on PBMCs, taken before treatment. These receptors originate from a female donor with ovarian cancer. Both conserved end residues are part of each CDR3. A D gene is named only where the DNA matches it firmly. For some rows the clone size is stated as once, few or many, or as a class when expanded; others skip it.

>14|-|TRBJ2-5|-|TRBV24-1
CASSATGPQETQYF
TGTGCCAGCAGTGCCACCGGGCCACAAGAGACCCAGTACTTC
>17|-|TRBJ1-4|-|TRBV3-1
CASSQDPPRGAREKLFF
TGTGCCAGCAGCCAAGACCCACCGCGTGGGGCGAGGGAAAAACTGTTTTTT
>18|TRBD2|TRBJ2-3|many|TRBV10-2
CASSEGTSPFEDTDTQYF
TGCGCCAGCAGTGAGGGGACTAGCCCTTTTGAGGACACAGATACGCAGTATTTT
>14|TRBD1|TRBJ2-7|-|TRBV27
CATRRTGGNYEQYF
TGTGCCACCAGAAGGACAGGGGGCAACTACGAGCAGTACTTC
>15|-|TRBJ1-2|many|TRBV7-8
CASSYRAGDLRGYTF
TGTGCCAGCAGCTACCGGGCAGGCGACCTGCGTGGCTACACCTTC
>15|-|TRBJ2-5|many|TRBV28
CASTRFGSGGETQYF
TGTGCCAGCACCCGGTTTGGGAGTGGAGGGGAGACCCAGTACTTC
>15|-|TRBJ1-3|-|TRBV5-1
CASSLGSLGGNTIYF
TGCGCCAGCAGCTTGGGCAGCCTGGGTGGAAACACCATATATTTT
>14|-|TRBJ2-7|-|TRBV7-2
CASSLRGGSDEQYF
TGTGCCAGCAGCTTGAGGGGCGGGTCGGACGAGCAGTACTTC
>14|TRBD1|TRBJ2-7|many|TRBV29-1
CSTLRDSQSYEQYF
TGCAGCACCCTCCGGGACAGTCAGTCCTACGAGCAGTACTTC
>18|TRBD1|TRBJ1-5|-|TRBV6-2/TRBV6-3
CASRPGQGLSRGNQPQHF
TGTGCCAGCAGGCCTGGACAGGGGTTGAGTCGCGGCAATCAGCCCCAGCATTTT
>15|-|TRBJ1-1|many|TRBV12-5
CASGLASGMNTEAFF
TGTGCTAGTGGTTTGGCTTCAGGGATGAACACTGAAGCTTTCTTT
>15|TRBD2|TRBJ2-1|many|TRBV20-1
CSAIQSAGGPNEQFF
TGCAGTGCAATCCAATCTGCGGGAGGGCCGAATGAGCAGTTCTTC
>16|-|TRBJ2-2|-|TRBV6-2/TRBV6-3
CASSEVEGRYTGELFF
TGTGCCAGCAGTGAAGTAGAGGGCAGGTACACCGGGGAGCTGTTTTTT
>16|TRBD1|TRBJ1-5|-|TRBV2
CASKGNRGDGNQPQHF
TGTGCCAGCAAAGGGAACAGGGGAGACGGCAATCAGCCCCAGCATTTT
>15|-|TRBJ1-1|many|TRBV5-1
CASSLAAGRNTEAFF
TGCGCCAGCAGCTTGGCAGCGGGCAGAAACACTGAAGCTTTCTTT
>13|TRBD2|TRBJ2-7|many|TRBV4-1
CASSPSGGDEQYF
TGCGCCAGCAGCCCCTCGGGGGGAGACGAGCAGTACTTC
>18|-|TRBJ2-4|many|TRBV6-2/TRBV6-3
CASSYPAVEVRAKNIQYF
TGTGCCAGCAGTTACCCCGCCGTCGAGGTGCGCGCCAAAAACATTCAGTACTTC
>17|TRBD1|TRBJ1-5|many|TRBV6-2/TRBV6-3
CASRYGTGTGFDQPQHF
TGTGCCAGCAGGTACGGGACAGGGACTGGCTTTGATCAGCCCCAGCATTTT
>15|TRBD2|TRBJ2-1|many|TRBV5-1
CASSLGLAGASEQFF
TGCGCCAGCAGCTTGGGACTAGCGGGAGCGAGTGAGCAGTTCTTC
>13|-|TRBJ2-7|few|TRBV28
CASSLPVNREQYF
TGTGCCAGCAGTTTGCCGGTGAATAGAGAGCAGTACTTC
>12|-|TRBJ2-7|many|TRBV28
CASSLSQSEQYF
TGTGCCAGCAGTTTAAGCCAGTCCGAGCAGTACTTC
>15|TRBD1|TRBJ2-7|-|TRBV15
CATSGPGTGGREQYF
TGTGCCACCAGCGGACCGGGGACAGGGGGTCGCGAGCAGTACTTC
>15|-|TRBJ2-2|many|TRBV13
CASSGRQSQVGELFF
TGTGCCAGCAGTGGAAGACAGTCGCAGGTCGGGGAGCTGTTTTTT
>15|TRBD2|TRBJ2-5|many|TRBV5-1
CASSLEGTIRETQYF
TGCGCCAGCAGCTTGGAGGGGACTATACGAGAGACCCAGTACTTC
>15|TRBD1|TRBJ2-2|many|TRBV3-1
CASSARDRGIGELFF
TGTGCCAGCAGCGCGCGGGACAGGGGGATCGGGGAGCTGTTTTTT
>15|-|TRBJ1-2|-|TRBV10-3
CAISDTTLGSYGYTF
TGTGCCATCAGTGACACGACACTGGGTAGCTATGGCTACACCTTC
>15|-|TRBJ2-3|many|TRBV5-6
CASKREGVPTDTQYF
TGTGCCAGCAAGAGGGAAGGGGTTCCCACAGATACGCAGTATTTT
>20|TRBD1|TRBJ2-3|many|TRBV24-1
CATSDPTSTITGGLTDTQYF
TGTGCCACCAGTGATCCTACCTCAACCATAACAGGGGGCCTCACAGATACGCAGTATTTT
>12|-|TRBJ2-5|many|TRBV6-2/TRBV6-3
CASSSSVETQYF
TGTGCCAGCAGTTCTTCAGTAGAGACCCAGTACTTC
>14|-|TRBJ2-1|-|TRBV13
CASSSPEGPNERFF
TGTGCCAGCAGCAGCCCAGAGGGTCCCAATGAGCGGTTCTTC
>17|TRBD2|TRBJ2-3|-|TRBV10-3
CAPDGLAGEGSTDTQYF
TGTGCCCCGGACGGACTAGCGGGAGAGGGGAGCACAGATACGCAGTATTTT
>17|TRBD2|TRBJ2-3|many|TRBV10-3
CAISESTSGLSPDTQYF
TGTGCCATCAGTGAGTCAACTAGCGGGCTTTCCCCAGATACGCAGTATTTT
>15|-|TRBJ2-6|many|TRBV30
CAWSGQVPGANVLTF
TGTGCCTGGAGTGGGCAAGTCCCTGGGGCCAACGTCCTGACTTTC
>14|TRBD1|TRBJ2-7|-|TRBV6-2/TRBV6-3
CASSYSRTGGAWYF
TGTGCCAGCAGTTACTCCCGGACAGGGGGCGCTTGGTACTTC
>14|TRBD1|TRBJ2-7|-|TRBV10-3
CAISGGTALYEQYF
TGTGCCATCAGTGGGGGGACAGCCCTCTACGAGCAGTACTTC
>15|-|TRBJ2-7|many|TRBV7-2
CASSSHGGRSNEQYF
TGTGCCAGCAGCTCGCACGGAGGGAGGTCCAACGAGCAGTACTTC
>13|-|TRBJ1-1|many|TRBV12-3/TRBV12-4
CASSGDPPLEAFF
TGTGCCAGCAGTGGGGACCCACCCTTGGAAGCTTTCTTT
>16|TRBD2|TRBJ2-6|-|TRBV29-1
CSVVLAGDTGANVLTF
TGCAGCGTTGTTCTAGCGGGAGACACTGGGGCCAACGTCCTGACTTTC
>16|TRBD1|TRBJ2-3|many|TRBV7-2
CASSSKQTGGLDTQYF
TGTGCCAGCAGCTCGAAGCAGACAGGGGGCCTAGATACGCAGTATTTT
>11|-|TRBJ2-1|many|TRBV29-1
CSVDPSGEQFF
TGCAGCGTTGACCCTTCTGGTGAGCAGTTCTTC
>14|-|TRBJ2-7|few|TRBV5-1
CASSLGQGLYEQYF
TGCGCCAGCAGCTTGGGACAGGGACTCTACGAGCAGTACTTC
>17|TRBD2|TRBJ2-3|many|TRBV4-1
CASSQGPSGGPTDTQYF
TGCGCCAGCAGCCAAGGCCCTAGCGGGGGGCCCACAGATACGCAGTATTTT
>13|TRBD1|TRBJ1-1|-|TRBV29-1
CSVEVAGGTEAFF
TGCAGCGTTGAAGTTGCAGGGGGCACTGAAGCTTTCTTT
>14|-|TRBJ1-5|few|TRBV6-1
CASSLWGANQPQHF
TGTGCCAGCAGCTTATGGGGGGCAAATCAGCCCCAGCATTTT
>17|TRBD1|TRBJ1-1|-|TRBV5-1
CASSLGQGSGLSTEAFF
TGCGCCAGCAGCTTGGGACAGGGGAGCGGTTTAAGCACTGAAGCTTTCTTT
>17|TRBD2|TRBJ2-5|many|TRBV7-2
CASSLAGTRPGVATQYF
TGTGCCAGCAGCTTAGCAGGGACTAGGCCGGGAGTAGCGACCCAGTACTTC
>15|-|TRBJ2-3|many|TRBV7-2
CASSLVGTKGNTQYF
TGTGCCAGCAGCTTAGTTGGTACAAAGGGAAATACGCAGTATTTT
>14|-|TRBJ2-4|many|TRBV29-1
CSVEPGAAKNIQYF
TGCAGCGTTGAGCCAGGGGCAGCCAAAAACATTCAGTACTTC
>11|-|TRBJ2-1|-|TRBV11-2
CASSSLNEQFF
TGTGCCAGCAGCTCCCTCAATGAGCAGTTCTTC
>15|-|TRBJ1-5|-|TRBV3-1
CASSQGILGNQPQHF
TGTGCCAGCAGCCAGGGGATACTAGGCAATCAGCCCCAGCATTTT